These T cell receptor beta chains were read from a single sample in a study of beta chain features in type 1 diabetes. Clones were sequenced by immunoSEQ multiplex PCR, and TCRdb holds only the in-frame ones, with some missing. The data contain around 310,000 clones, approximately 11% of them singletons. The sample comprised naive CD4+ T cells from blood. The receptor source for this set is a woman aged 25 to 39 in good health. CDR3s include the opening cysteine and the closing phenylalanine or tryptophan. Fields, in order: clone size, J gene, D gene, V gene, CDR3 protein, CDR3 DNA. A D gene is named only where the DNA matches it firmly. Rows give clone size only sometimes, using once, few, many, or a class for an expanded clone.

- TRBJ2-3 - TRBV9 CASSVGGTGDTQYF TGTGCCAGCAGCGTAGGAGGGACTGGAGATACGCAGTATTTT
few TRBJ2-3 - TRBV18 CASSPRALSTDTQYF TGTGCCAGCTCACCACGAGCACTTAGCACAGATACGCAGTATTTT
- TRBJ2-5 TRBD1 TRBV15 CATSQIPQGAGETQYF TGTGCCACCAGCCAGATCCCGCAGGGGGCGGGAGAGACCCAGTACTTC
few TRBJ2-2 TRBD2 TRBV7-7 CASSLQREATGELFF TGTGCTAGCAGCTTACAGCGGGAGGCCACCGGGGAGCTGTTTTTT
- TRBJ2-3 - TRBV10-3 CAISESHTDTQYF TGTGCCATCAGTGAGTCCCACACAGATACGCAGTATTTT
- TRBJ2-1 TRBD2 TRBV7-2 CASRRGTSGSNEQFF TGTGCCAGCAGAAGGGGGACTAGCGGGAGCAATGAGCAGTTCTTC
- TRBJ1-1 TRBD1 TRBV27 CASSFRGAEAFF TGTGCCAGCAGTTTCAGGGGGGCTGAAGCTTTCTTT
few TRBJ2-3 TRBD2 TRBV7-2 CASSLAGTRSTDTQYF TGTGCCAGCAGCTTAGCCGGGACTAGAAGCACAGATACGCAGTATTTT
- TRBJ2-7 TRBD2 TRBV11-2 CASSLAASGLREQYF TGTGCCAGCAGCTTAGCGGCTAGCGGGCTGAGGGAGCAGTACTTC
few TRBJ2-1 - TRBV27 CASSPPESVNEQFF TGTGCCAGCAGTCCCCCGGAGTCGGTCAATGAGCAGTTCTTC
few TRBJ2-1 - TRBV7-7 CASSSIPGVSYNEQFF TGTGCTAGCAGCTCCATTCCGGGAGTTTCCTACAATGAGCAGTTCTTC